This passage covers 22 T cell receptor beta chains from one sample sequenced in a study of shared clonotypes between healthy human individuals. The method was immunoSEQ multiplex PCR; TCRdb's version includes in-frame clones alone and lacks a portion of them. Counted here are around 500,000 clones, 60% to 80% occurring once; the ten biggest clones make up around 12%. Material: PBMCs. Receptors originate from a woman in her 40s in good health. Some clones in this sample may be carry-over from other donors' samples.

The chain employs TRBV9 and TRBJ2-7, with D maybe TRBD2 (6 bases). V lost 0 bases, J lost 2 bases, and 18 bases lay in between. The CDR3 covers 17 residues. Germline values: CDR1 SGDLS, CDR2 YYNGEE. The CDR3 protein is CASSVAGEPSETYEQYF. The CDR3 bases are TGTGCCAGCAGCGTAGCTGGGGAGCCTAGCGAAACCTACGAGCAGTACTTC. Based on the CDR3 plus reference TRBV9 and TRBJ2-7, the full variable domain is DSGVTQTPKHLITATGQRVTLRCSPRSGDLSVYWYQQSLDQGLQFLIQYYNGEERAKGNILERFSAQQFPDLHSELNLSSLELGDSALYFCASSVAGEPSETYEQYFGPGTRLTVT.

The chain has TRBV7-9 and TRBJ1-2; D is possibly TRBD1 (5 bases). The CDR3 has 12 amino acids. Trimming shortened V by 3 bases and J by 3 bases, and 5 bases separated the two germline ends. Germline CDR1 SEHNR, CDR2 FQNEAQ (reference sequence). The CDR3 region has the DNA TGTGCCAGCAGCTTGGGGGACTATGGCTACACCTTC. Translation: CASSLGDYGYTF.

The genes are TRBV7-2 and TRBJ2-7; TRBD2 matches at 9 bases. This CDR3 has 16 residues. Losses at the gene ends were 0 bases for V and 4 bases for J; bases not matched to a gene: 7. The germline V gene encodes CDR1 SGHTA and CDR2 FQGNSA. In nucleotides, the CDR3 is TGTGCCAGCAGCTTAGCGAGTTCAACTAGCGGGTACGAGCAGTACTTC. The encoded protein is CASSLASSTSGYEQYF.

This rearrangement joins TRBV28 to TRBJ2-1, with 7 bases lining up with TRBD2. V gave up 6 bases and J gave up 3 bases; unmatched junction bases: 11. In germline, CDR1 is MDHEN, CDR2 SYDVKM. This CDR3 is built from 16 residues. The CDR3 nucleotides read TGTGCCAGCAGCTTCTCCCTAGCGGACGTCTACAATGAGCAGTTCTTC. Protein: CASSFSLADVYNEQFF.

V gene TRBV5-4 combines with J gene TRBJ2-3; TRBD2 agrees at 16 bases. CDR1 is SGHNT, CDR2 YYREEE, per germline (reference sequence). This CDR3 has 15 residues. The junction had 3 bases not matched to a gene; V was cut back by 5 bases and J by 6 bases. The CDR3 region has the DNA TGTGCCAGCAGGGGGACTAGCGGGAGGGTGGATACGCAGTATTTT. This translates into CASRGTSGRVDTQYF.

The chain combines TRBV4-1 with TRBJ2-2, with D maybe TRBD2 (6 bases). The CDR3 runs 20 residues. Deletions cut 0 bases from V and 4 bases from J, with 24 bases between. Germline CDR1 MGHRA, CDR2 YSYEKL. The CDR3: CASSQDLWGGGSGVTGELFF. The CDR3 bases are TGCGCCAGCAGCCAAGATCTCTGGGGTGGGGGGAGCGGCGTCACCGGGGAGCTGTTTTTT.

The rearrangement links TRBV13 to TRBJ1-4; 7 bases match TRBD1. The CDR3 has 17 residues. Germline V gene data show CDR1 as PRHDT and CDR2 as FYEKMQ (reference sequence). J gave up 0 bases and V 0 bases, and 4 bases lay outside the gene matches. The CDR3 loop is CASSLGDRFATNEKLFF. Here the CDR3 DNA reads TGTGCCAGCAGCTTAGGGGACAGGTTCGCAACTAATGAAAAACTGTTTTTT.

V gene TRBV27 combines with J gene TRBJ2-1; no clear D. The ends were cut back, 2 bases at V and 8 bases at J, with 19 bases in the middle. The CDR3 extends over 16 amino acids. The germline CDR1 and CDR2 sequences are MNHEY and SMNVEV (reference sequence). The CDR3 here is CASSLRWDATLDEQFF. In DNA, the CDR3 is TGTGCCAGCAGTTTAAGGTGGGATGCTACTCTTGATGAGCAGTTCTTC.

Details on this clone: A much larger clonotype is one base distant, so this may be a read error. The CDR3 does not end in the conserved phenylalanine or tryptophan, so this is likely a read error. The chain employs TRBV28 and TRBJ1-5; D gene unclear. Between the trimmed V and J ends, which lost 2 bases and 5 bases, there was a span of 7 bases. The CDR3 runs 13 residues. Germline V CDR1 and CDR2: MDHEN, SYDVKM. CDR3: CASSLTWDQPQHL. CDR3 nucleotides: TGTGCCAGCAGTTTAACGTGGGATCAGCCCCAGCATCTT.

V and J are TRBV7-2 and TRBJ1-2; D gene unclear. This CDR3 has 13 amino acids. V lost 7 bases to trimming and J lost 2 bases, with 11 bases between them. From germline, CDR1 is SGHTA and CDR2 FQGNSA. The CDR3 loop is CASTTTENYGYTF. In nucleotides, the CDR3 is TGTGCCAGCACGACAACCGAAAACTATGGCTACACCTTC.

J is TRBJ2-5 and V is TRBV7-9, with TRBD2 as a possible D gene (6 bases). Germline V gives CDR1 SEHNR, CDR2 FQNEAQ (reference sequence). With 2 bases removed from V and 5 bases from J, the gap between germline ends came to 18 bases. The CDR3 has 16 residues. The CDR3 loop is CASSLPLTRRVETQYF. DNA of the CDR3: TGTGCCAGCAGCTTACCCCTGACCCGGAGGGTGGAGACCCAGTACTTC.

The chain links TRBV27 to TRBJ2-5; no clear D gene. Germline values: CDR1 MNHEY, CDR2 SMNVEV (reference sequence). This CDR3 comprises 12 residues. The V end was cut by 2 bases, the J end by 2 bases, with 3 bases between. The CDR3 spells CASSLHQETQYF. The CDR3 nucleotides read TGTGCCAGCAGTTTACATCAAGAGACCCAGTACTTC.

This clone was observed a handful of times. This chain connects TRBV4-3 to TRBJ1-1; perhaps TRBD1 as D (6 bases). Germline V lookup: CDR1 LGHNA, CDR2 YSLEER. The germline V and J ends were trimmed by 4 bases and 2 bases, with 11 bases remaining between them. The CDR3 contains 14 residues. The CDR3 here is CASSPDRSNTEAFF. The CDR3 DNA reads TGCGCCAGCAGCCCCGACAGGTCTAACACTGAAGCTTTCTTT.

The chain has TRBV7-2 and TRBJ2-1; 7 nucleotides line up with TRBD2. Trimming cost V 3 bases and J 0 bases; bases outside gene matches: 11. Per the germline V gene, CDR1 is SGHTA and CDR2 is FQGNSA. The CDR3 covers 18 residues. The DNA of the CDR3 is TGTGCCAGCAGCTTGTGGGCTGGCGGCGGGGGCTCCTACAATGAGCAGTTCTTC. Its translation is CASSLWAGGGGSYNEQFF. The whole variable domain, filled in from reference TRBV7-2 and TRBJ2-1, reads GAGVSQSPSNKVTEKGKDVELRCDPISGHTALYWYRQSLGQGLEFLIYFQGNSAPDKSGLPSDRFSAERTGGSVSTLTIQRTQQEDSAVYLCASSLWAGGGGSYNEQFFGPGTRLTVL.

The chain couples TRBV7-9 to TRBJ1-1; D is perhaps TRBD1 (5 bases). The CDR3 is 15 amino acids. The germline V and J ends were trimmed by 5 bases and 1 base, with 14 bases remaining between them. Germline assignment: CDR1 SEHNR and CDR2 FQNEAQ (reference sequence). CDR3 DNA: TGTGCCAGCAGCCGGCAGAGACAGACGAACACTGAAGCTTTCTTT. It specifies CASSRQRQTNTEAFF.

This chain connects TRBV4-2 to TRBJ2-2; no reliable D call. V lost 0 bases and J 6 bases, leaving 8 bases between the germline ends. Germline assignment: CDR1 LGHNA and CDR2 YNFKEQ. CDR3 length equals 14 residues. CDR3 residues: CASSQETGSGELFF. The CDR3 nucleotides read TGTGCCAGCAGCCAAGAAACGGGTTCCGGGGAGCTGTTTTTT.

This sequence joins TRBV10-3 and TRBJ1-1; maybe TRBD1 (5 bases). The V end was cut by 0 bases, the J end by 6 bases, with 11 bases between. This CDR3 region has 14 residues. Germline V gene lookup returns CDR1 ENHRY and CDR2 SYGVKD. The CDR3, as DNA: TGTGCCATCAGTGAGTCATGGGGACCGGCTGAAGCTTTCTTT. This gives the protein CAISESWGPAEAFF.

This clone was counted a single time. The J gene is TRBJ2-7, the V gene TRBV5-4; 8 nucleotides align to TRBD2. The ends lost 2 bases at V and 2 bases at J; junction bases unmatched: 3. CDR1 and CDR2 (germline): SGHNT, YYREEE (reference sequence). CDR3 length equals 14 residues. Here the CDR3 DNA reads TGTGCCAGCAGCTTTAGCGGGGCCACCTACGAGCAGTACTTC. It yields the protein CASSFSGATYEQYF.

This clone was observed a few times. J is TRBJ2-1 and V is TRBV6-1; D gene uncertain. Per germline, CDR1 MNHNS and CDR2 SASEGT. V was shortened by 6 bases and J by 9 bases, with 15 bases between the two germline ends. The CDR3 length is 13 residues. CDR3 DNA: TGTGCCAGCAGCCAAGGAAGTTATGGTGAGCAGTTCTTC. It is translated as CASSQGSYGEQFF.

The V gene is TRBV29-1, the J gene TRBJ2-4, with 11 positions matching TRBD2. This CDR3 has 15 residues. Looked up from germline, CDR1 is SQVTM and CDR2 is ANQGSEA. J lost 2 bases, V lost 6 bases, and 6 bases had no gene match. This chain's CDR3 is CSVSGTSGPKNIQYF. The CDR3 DNA is TGCAGCGTCTCCGGGACTAGCGGTCCCAAAAACATTCAGTACTTC.

V is TRBV23-1 and J is TRBJ2-5, with TRBD1 as a possible D gene (5 bases). TRBV23-1 is treated as an ORF (open reading frame) with a function not yet certain. The CDR3 consists of 14 residues. Trimming took off 4 bases at V and 3 bases at J, with 12 bases between the two ends. This CDR3 reads CASSPPTEKETQYF. The CDR3 DNA follows: TGCGCCAGCAGTCCCCCGACAGAGAAAGAGACCCAGTACTTC.

This clone was seen a handful of times. The V call is TRBV19, the J call TRBJ2-5, with TRBD1 identical over 7 bases. Germline CDR1 and CDR2: LNHDA and SQIVND (reference sequence). V gave up 4 bases and J gave up 7 bases; unmatched junction bases: 9. This CDR3 comprises 14 residues. The CDR3 nucleotides read TGTGCCAGTAGTACCCCCGACAGGGCCGCGACCCAGTACTTC. Its protein product is CASSTPDRAATQYF.